The 5 T cell receptor beta chains listed next were all sequenced from one sample in a study of blood T cell repertoires in COVID-19. The table came from immunoSEQ multiplex PCR; TCRdb's copy has only in-frame clones and leaves some out. The sample lists around 170,000 clones, around 77% seen once, with 6.5% in the top ten. The sequenced material came from peripheral blood. The receptors were sampled from a man in his sixties or seventies with active or convalescent COVID-19.

The chain employs TRBV3-1 (or the pseudogene TRBV3-2) and TRBJ1-6, with TRBD1 identical over 8 bases. Losses at the gene ends were 0 bases for V and 13 bases for J; bases not matched to a gene: 14. Germline V gene lookup returns CDR1 LGHDT and CDR2 YNNKEL (reference sequence). This CDR3 contains 17 residues. For the CDR3, the DNA is TGTGCCAGCAGCCAAGATTATGCACAGGGGGTAAGCGGGCCCCTCCACTTT. It is translated as CASSQDYAQGVSGPLHF.

This chain links TRBV6-5 with TRBJ2-7, with 8 nucleotides matching TRBD2. CDR3 length: 16 amino acids. Germline values: CDR1 MNHEY, CDR2 SVGAGI. V trimming: 2 bases; J trimming: 5 bases; junction bases outside the gene matches: 11. This chain's CDR3 is CASSYRGGGLVDEQYF. The CDR3 DNA is TGTGCCAGCAGTTACCGGGGGGGAGGTCTTGTTGACGAGCAGTACTTC.

V usage is TRBV28 and J usage is TRBJ2-1; tentatively, D is TRBD2 (6 bases). The CDR3 is 13 amino acids. V was shortened by 5 bases and J by 8 bases, with 13 bases between the two germline ends. The germline V gene encodes CDR1 MDHEN and CDR2 SYDVKM. CDR3 DNA sequence: TGTGCCAGCAGTGGTTCCTGGGGGGATGAGCAGTTCTTC. Protein product: CASSGSWGDEQFF.

V gene TRBV27 combines with J gene TRBJ2-2; 7 bases map to TRBD2. Germline V gives CDR1 MNHEY, CDR2 SMNVEV (reference sequence). The CDR3 contains 15 residues. The junction had 6 bases not matched to a gene; V was cut back by 4 bases and J by 4 bases. This CDR3 reads CASSSLGGGTGELFF. CDR3 sequence (DNA): TGTGCCAGCAGTTCCCTGGGGGGGGGCACCGGGGAGCTGTTTTTT.

The chain has TRBV19 and TRBJ1-6; D is possibly TRBD1 (5 bases). The CDR3 has 14 amino acids. CDR1 is LNHDA, CDR2 SQIVND, per germline (reference sequence). Trimming removed 4 bases at V and 7 bases at J, with 11 bases between. The CDR3 sequence: CASSKQEFNSPLHF. The CDR3 bases are TGTGCCAGTAGTAAACAGGAATTCAATTCACCCCTCCACTTT. Drawing the rest from reference TRBV19 and TRBJ1-6, the complete variable domain is DGGITQSPKYLFRKEGQNVTLSCEQNLNHDAMYWYRQDPGQGLRLIYYSQIVNDFQKGDIAEGYSVSREKKESFPLTVTSAQKNPTAFYLCASSKQEFNSPLHFGNGTRLTVT.